This T cell receptor beta chain was captured by sequencing in a study of shared clonotypes between healthy human individuals. The naive CD8 population came from CD45RO-negative cells selected for CCR7, without terminally differentiated effector memory CD45RA+ cells. Each PCR replicate from the sorted subsets contained about 180 ng DNA, which is about 31,000 T cell genomes. Some clones are missing from TCRdb's copy, which holds only in-frame ones; the method was immunoSEQ multiplex PCR. This table has about 2.1 million clones, around 93% appearing once. Study-wide points: A handful of donors showed sharing of around 5% of naive CD4 clonotypes. Clonotypes not shared had lower generation probabilities than those common to all four donors. The study sampled only blood, and tissue repertoires likely differ.

Remarks on this clone: What it binds is not known.

CDR3 length: 15 residues. CDR1 and CDR2 from the germline V gene are SGHVS and FQNEAQ. Trimming cost V 3 bases and J 4 bases; bases outside gene matches: 6. The receptor was derived from a man younger than 30 in good health. Some clones in this sample may be carry-over from other donors' samples. The chain has TRBV7-8 and TRBJ1-1; TRBD1 matches 9 bases. The sequenced material came from naive CD8+ T cells from PBMCs. The DNA of the CDR3 is TGTGCCAGCAGCTTTCTGACAGGGGGGACCACTGAAGCTTTCTTT. Translated: CASSFLTGGTTEAFF.